These 30 T cell receptor beta chains share one sample of origin, sequenced in a study of blood T cells in healthy people across ages. Primed by a sample-barcoded 5' primer and a J-beta primer mix, a second PCR proceeded for about 7 to 12 cycles. TCRdb recomputed calls from the 5' RACE reads with MiXCR, one row per CDR3 protein. Among roughly 2 million distinct CDR3 sequences listed, about 49% were seen once. Source material: blood. Receptors originate from a middle-aged woman in good health.

The rearrangement links TRBV20-1 to TRBJ1-2; the D gene is possibly TRBD1 (5 bases). The germline V and J ends were trimmed by 1 base and 3 bases, with 9 bases remaining between them. The CDR3 covers 13 residues. Per the germline V gene, CDR1 is DFQATT and CDR2 is SNEGSKA (reference sequence). CDR3 nucleotides: TGCAGTGCTAGAGGACAGCTAGACTATGGCTACACCTTC. It codes for CSARGQLDYGYTF.

This clonotype was found a few times. The J gene is TRBJ2-1, the V gene TRBV12-3 or TRBV12-4, with 10 bases identical to TRBD1. Trimming took 8 bases from V and 6 from J; bases not matched to a gene: 4. This CDR3 has 13 residues. The CDR3 nucleotides are TGTGCCAGCGGCGGACAGGGGGTCAATGAGCAGTTCTTC. Its translation: CASGGQGVNEQFF.

J is TRBJ2-1 and V is TRBV7-9; TRBD2 agrees at 8 bases. CDR1 is SEHNR and CDR2 is FQNEAQ in the germline V gene (reference sequence). V gave up 5 bases and J gave up 8 bases; unmatched junction bases: 20. CDR3 length equals 18 residues. This chain's CDR3 is CASSDSSGRPPRQDEQFF. The CDR3 bases are TGTGCCAGCAGCGACTCTAGCGGGCGGCCCCCCCGGCAGGATGAGCAGTTCTTC.

Note on this clonotype: This may be a read error: a much more frequent sequence differs by one nucleotide. This rearrangement joins TRBV29-1 to TRBJ2-3, with D hard to call. The CDR3 is 11 amino acids. Trimming pared 4 bases from V and 8 bases from J, leaving 10 bases between. Per the germline V gene, CDR1 is SQVTM and CDR2 is ANQGSEA. The CDR3 region is CSVVLTGTQYF. In DNA form, the CDR3 reads TGCAGCGTTGTGTTAACCGGTACGCAGTATTTT.

A few counts support this clonotype. The chain carries TRBV7-2 and TRBJ2-7; the D gene is possibly TRBD1 (6 bases). Looked up from germline, CDR1 is SGHTA and CDR2 is FQGNSA. V dropped 4 bases and J dropped 6 bases, with 10 bases sitting between them. CDR3 length: 12 residues. In DNA form, the CDR3 reads TGTGCCAGCAGCTCTTCACAGGGCGAGCAGTACTTC. It is translated as CASSSSQGEQYF.

The chain combines TRBV5-5 with TRBJ1-5; possibly TRBD1 for D (6 bases). Trimming stripped 3 bases from V and 8 bases from J, with 18 bases between. The germline CDR1 and CDR2 sequences are SGHKS and YYEKEE (reference sequence). The CDR3 totals 15 residues. DNA of the CDR3: TGTGCCAGCAGCTCGACGATAACAGGGATTGAGCCCCAGCATTTT. This translates into CASSSTITGIEPQHF.

The chain has TRBV5-1 and TRBJ1-4; D gene uncertain. Germline CDR1 SGHRS, CDR2 YFSETQ. This CDR3 region has 15 residues. With 0 bases removed from V and 7 bases from J, the gap between germline ends came to 13 bases. CDR3 bases: TGCGCCAGCAGCTTGGTAGCGGGGTCGGGTGAAAAACTGTTTTTT. Translation: CASSLVAGSGEKLFF.

This CDR3 is CASSSVAETQYF. DNA for the CDR3: TGTGCCAGCAGCTCCGTGGCGGAGACCCAGTACTTC. The chain couples TRBV7-2 to TRBJ2-5; D remains ambiguous. In germline, CDR1 is SGHTA, CDR2 FQGNSA. CDR3 length: 12 amino acids. Trimming took off 4 bases at V and 5 bases at J, with 8 bases between the two ends.

This clonotype showed up just a few times. This chain uses TRBV5-1 with TRBJ1-6; D remains unclear. V lost 0 bases and J 5 bases, leaving 12 bases between the germline ends. This CDR3 has 16 residues. The V gene's germline CDR1 is SGHRS and CDR2 YFSETQ. CDR3 nucleotide sequence: TGCGCCAGCAGCTTGGAGACGGTCGGTAATAATTCACCCCTCCACTTT. Translated, it gives CASSLETVGNNSPLHF.

The DNA of the CDR3 is TGCAGTGCGAAAAGAGGACTAGGGGCTAGCGGGATCACAGATACGCAGTATTTT. This encodes CSAKRGLGASGITDTQYF. The chain joins TRBV20-1 to TRBJ2-3; 9 nucleotides align to TRBD2. This CDR3 region has 18 residues. Germline V gene data show CDR1 as DFQATT and CDR2 as SNEGSKA (reference sequence). Trimming removed 6 bases from V and 2 bases from J; junction bases left unmatched: 18.

This clonotype showed up just a few times. The V call is TRBV6-5, the J call TRBJ2-7, with 7 bases that match TRBD2. Losses at the gene ends were 5 bases for V and 3 bases for J; bases not matched to a gene: 4. Germline V lookup: CDR1 MNHEY, CDR2 SVGAGI. This CDR3 is built from 13 residues. The CDR3 spells CASSAGELYEQYF. The DNA of the CDR3 is TGTGCCAGCAGTGCGGGAGAACTCTACGAGCAGTACTTC.

V gene TRBV27 combines with J gene TRBJ2-7; 12 positions match TRBD2. The germline CDR1 and CDR2 sequences are MNHEY and SMNVEV (reference sequence). This CDR3 comprises 18 residues. The V and J ends lost 5 bases and 5 bases, in that order; junction bases with no gene match: 16. CDR3 sequence: CASSPLTSGGPFLHEQYF. CDR3 bases: TGTGCCAGCAGTCCCCTGACTAGCGGGGGCCCATTCCTACACGAGCAGTACTTC.

The chain is built from TRBV6-1 and TRBJ2-3; D is unresolved. Germline values: CDR1 MNHNS, CDR2 SASEGT. The CDR3 consists of 15 residues. Trimming left V 0 bases short and J 2 bases short, with 9 bases between. CDR3 residues: CASSEAAEFTDTQYF. The CDR3 DNA reads TGTGCCAGCAGTGAAGCGGCCGAATTCACAGATACGCAGTATTTT.

V and J are TRBV7-2 and TRBJ2-3; 8 bases map to TRBD2. V lost 3 bases, J lost 4 bases, and 3 bases stayed unmatched. The CDR3 is 14 residues long. Germline values: CDR1 SGHTA, CDR2 FQGNSA. The CDR3 sequence: CASSFGGVPDTQYF. In DNA form, the CDR3 reads TGTGCCAGCAGCTTCGGGGGGGTCCCAGATACGCAGTATTTT.

This clonotype was observed a few times. Relative to the germline gene, one junction end is altered; a read error may explain this. The chain recombines TRBV12-3 or TRBV12-4 with TRBJ2-5; TRBD2 aligns across 9 bases. There are 15 residues in the CDR3. The CDR3 reads CASSLAGANQETQYF. CDR3 sequence (DNA): TGTGCCAGCAGCTTAGCGGGGGCTAACCAAGAGACCCAGTACTTC.

V gene TRBV7-9 combines with J gene TRBJ2-1; TRBD1 matches at 8 bases. This CDR3 comprises 12 residues. In germline, CDR1 is SEHNR, CDR2 FQNEAQ (reference sequence). V gave up 2 bases and J gave up 13 bases; unmatched junction bases: 4. CDR3: CASSLQGATQFF. In DNA, the CDR3 is TGTGCCAGCAGCTTACAGGGGGCCACACAGTTCTTC.

The V and J genes are TRBV10-2 and TRBJ2-5; D call uncertain. Germline values: CDR1 WSHSY, CDR2 SAAADI. Trimming removed 4 bases at V and 9 bases at J, with 9 bases between. The CDR3 contains 11 residues. The CDR3 loop reads CASSGQTSQYF. CDR3 in DNA: TGCGCCAGCAGTGGTCAGACTTCCCAGTACTTC.

This chain links TRBV4-2 with TRBJ2-2; 10 nucleotides line up with TRBD2. This CDR3 is 15 amino acids long. Per germline, CDR1 LGHNA and CDR2 YNFKEQ. V lost 4 bases to trimming and J lost 12 bases; unmatched junction nucleotides: 11. As DNA, the CDR3 is TGTGCCAGCAGCCCCGGACTAGCGGACCCCGGACAGCTGTTTTTT. Translation gives CASSPGLADPGQLFF.

In this sample, this clonotype turned up a few times. The gene calls are TRBV25-1 and TRBJ2-1; no reliable D call. Germline-derived CDR1 and CDR2 are MGHDK and SYGVNS. The CDR3 length is 11 residues. Trimming took off 5 bases at V and 10 bases at J, with 9 bases between the two ends. The CDR3 reads CASSLMEEQFF. Written as DNA, the CDR3 is TGTGCCAGCAGTTTAATGGAAGAGCAGTTCTTC.

The rearrangement links TRBV5-1 to TRBJ1-1; D unresolved. Between the trimmed V and J ends, which lost 0 bases and 1 base, there was a span of 7 bases. This CDR3 region has 14 residues. Germline lookup yields CDR1 SGHRS and CDR2 YFSETQ. The CDR3 sequence is CASSLESENTEAFF. CDR3 coding DNA: TGCGCCAGCAGCTTGGAGTCAGAGAACACTGAAGCTTTCTTT. Variable domain in full (rest from reference TRBV5-1 and TRBJ1-1): KAGVTQTPRYLIKTRGQQVTLSCSPISGHRSVSWYQQTPGQGLQFLFEYFSETQRNKGNFPGRFSGRQFSNSRSEMNVSTLELGDSALYLCASSLESENTEAFFGQGTRLTVV.

V gene TRBV4-1 combines with J gene TRBJ2-3; 7 bases agree with TRBD2. The CDR3 length is 15 residues. Per the germline V gene, CDR1 is MGHRA and CDR2 is YSYEKL. Trimming took 3 bases from V and 5 from J; bases not matched to a gene: 8. CDR3 in DNA: TGCGCCAGCAGCCAGTCGGCCAGCGGGGAAGATACGCAGTATTTT. Translating it yields CASSQSASGEDTQYF.

This chain uses TRBV7-3 with TRBJ1-2; D is unclear. Germline-derived CDR1 and CDR2 are SGHTA and FQGTGA. The CDR3 consists of 13 residues. Trimming removed 5 bases at V and 3 bases at J, with 10 bases between. This CDR3 reads CASSADGYYGYTF. In DNA form, the CDR3 reads TGTGCCAGCAGCGCCGACGGCTACTATGGCTACACCTTC. Using reference TRBV7-3 and TRBJ1-2 for the parts outside the CDR3, the full variable domain is GAGVSQTPSNKVTEKGKYVELRCDPISGHTALYWYRQSLGQGPEFLIYFQGTGAADDSGLPNDRFFAVRPEGSVSTLKIQRTERGDSAVYLCASSADGYYGYTFGSGTRLTVV.

The chain couples TRBV6-6 to TRBJ1-4; D is uncertain. The CDR3 is made up of 14 amino acids. V was shortened by 2 bases and J by 8 bases, with 12 bases between the two germline ends. CDR1 is MNHNY, CDR2 SVGAGI, per germline (reference sequence). CDR3 sequence reads: CASSYGRAGEKLFF. In DNA form, the CDR3 reads TGTGCCAGCAGTTACGGGAGGGCTGGAGAAAAACTGTTTTTT.

This chain links TRBV29-1 with TRBJ1-1; D remains ambiguous. Germline V lookup: CDR1 SQVTM, CDR2 ANQGSEA. V was pared by 4 bases and J by 4 bases, with 10 bases between. This CDR3 has 12 residues. The CDR3 DNA is TGCAGCGTTGTCCCAAGGAGCACTGAAGCTTTCTTT. Translation gives CSVVPRSTEAFF.

The chain combines TRBV20-1 with TRBJ2-3; 7 nucleotides match TRBD2. The CDR3 consists of 15 residues. V lost 6 bases, J lost 3 bases, and 12 bases stayed unmatched. Germline-derived CDR1 and CDR2 are DFQATT and SNEGSKA (reference sequence). In nucleotides, the CDR3 is TGCAGTGCCATCGGGGGAGCGGGGTCAACAGATACGCAGTATTTT. Amino acid sequence: CSAIGGAGSTDTQYF.

This clonotype showed up just a few times. The rearrangement uses TRBV7-9 and TRBJ2-1, with D perhaps matching TRBD1 or TRBD2 (5 bases each). The CDR3 is 17 amino acids. V dropped 2 bases and J dropped 7 bases, with 21 bases sitting between them. The germline V gene encodes CDR1 SEHNR and CDR2 FQNEAQ (reference sequence). The CDR3 sequence is CASSLNWVGDEGNEQFF. The CDR3 region has the DNA TGTGCCAGCAGCTTAAATTGGGTGGGGGACGAAGGGAATGAGCAGTTCTTC.

On this clonotype itself: A read error is possible here, since a much larger clone lies one base away. V gene TRBV29-1 combines with J gene TRBJ2-3, with a weak D call TRBD1 (6 bases). The J call may be wrong; the DNA end is better matched by TRBJ1-5. The CDR3 sequence is 16 residues long. Germline loops: CDR1 SQVTM, CDR2 ANQGSEA. The CDR3 loop reads CSVPSRDIPTTDTQHF. CDR3 in DNA: TGCAGCGTTCCCTCAAGGGACATCCCCACCACAGATACGCAGCATTTT.

The CDR3 loop reads CASNPTGLRADTQYF. The CDR3 DNA is TGTGCCAGCAACCCTACAGGGCTCAGGGCAGATACGCAGTATTTT. The chain recombines TRBV6-1 with TRBJ2-3, with D perhaps matching TRBD1 (6 bases). Trimming pared 7 bases from V and 4 bases from J, leaving 18 bases between. The germline V gene encodes CDR1 MNHNS and CDR2 SASEGT. This CDR3 comprises 15 residues.

The chain recombines TRBV6-2 or TRBV6-3 with TRBJ2-7, with a possible D match to TRBD1 (5 bases). V was shortened by 7 bases and J by 2 bases, with 12 bases between the two germline ends. The CDR3 covers 13 residues. Per the germline V gene, CDR1 is MNHEY and CDR2 is SVGEGT. In DNA, the CDR3 is TGTGCCAGCAACGCGGACATTCCCTACGAGCAGTACTTC. Its translation: CASNADIPYEQYF.

This clonotype was seen a handful of times. Here the CDR3 reads CASRVPGLVPYTSTDTQYF. CDR3 DNA sequence: TGTGCCAGCAGAGTCCCGGGACTAGTACCCTATACTAGCACAGATACGCAGTATTTT. The rearrangement links TRBV27 to TRBJ2-3; 8 nucleotides align to TRBD2. This CDR3 spans 19 amino acids. The J segment lost 0 bases and the V segment lost 6 bases, leaving 17 bases of the junction unmatched. The germline V gene has CDR1 MNHEY and CDR2 SMNVEV (reference sequence).